These T cell receptor beta chains were read from a single sample in a study of cytomegalovirus exposure and HLA in healthy donors. Measured with immunoSEQ multiplex PCR; TCRdb has only the in-frame clones, and not every one. This table has 150,000 to 200,000 clones, around 82% appearing once. Sequencing input: PBMCs. All receptors come from a man aged 18 to 29 in good health and CMV-seronegative. The CDR3 runs from the conserved cysteine through the conserved F or W. Fields, in order: J gene, V gene, D gene, clone size, CDR3 DNA, CDR3 protein. The D gene is left open where the match is weak. Some rows have no size entry. The others give once, few or many, or a class for an expanded clone.

>TRBJ2-3|TRBV7-8|NA|NA
TGTGCCAGCAGCTCGCGATCGATTAGCACAGATACGCAGTATTTT
CASSSRSISTDTQYF
>TRBJ2-1|TRBV27|TRBD1|NA
TGTGCCAGCAGTCCAGTACAGGGGGCGGGTTACAATGAGCAGTTCTTC
CASSPVQGAGYNEQFF
>TRBJ1-1|TRBV11-2|NA|NA
TGTGCCAGCAGCTTAGGGGCAGGGGCCGAAGCTTTCTTT
CASSLGAGAEAFF
>TRBJ1-4|TRBV7-9|NA|NA
TGTGCCAGCAGTCCGTCGGCAACTAATGAAAAACTGTTTTTT
CASSPSATNEKLFF
>TRBJ2-7|TRBV9|TRBD1|NA
TGTGCCAGCAGCCCCCTCGCGGCAGGGGGCTTGTACGAGCAGTACTTC
CASSPLAAGGLYEQYF
>TRBJ2-1|TRBV21-1|NA|once
TGTGCCAGCAGCAAAACCGGGAGAGCAGTAGGTGAGCAGTTCTTC
CASSKTGRAVGEQFF
>TRBJ1-3|TRBV30|TRBD1|NA
TGTGCCTGGGACAGGGGACCTGGAAACACCATATATTTT
CAWDRGPGNTIYF
>TRBJ2-2|TRBV10-2|TRBD1|NA
TGCGCCAGCAGTGAGTCAAACAGGGGATTGTTGATCGGGGAGCTGTTTTTT
CASSESNRGLLIGELFF
>TRBJ2-3|TRBV19|TRBD1|NA
TGTGCCAGTAGTGGAGGACAGGACCAACCAAGGGGCACAGATACGCAGTATTTT
CASSGGQDQPRGTDTQYF
>TRBJ2-1|TRBV5-1|NA|few
TGCGCCAGCAGCTTGGTAGGGACTCAATACAATGAGCAGTTCTTC
CASSLVGTQYNEQFF
>TRBJ2-7|TRBV18|TRBD1|NA
TGTGCCAGCTCAACACAGGGGGCTAACGAGCAGTACTTC
CASSTQGANEQYF
>TRBJ2-6|TRBV5-4|NA|NA
TGTGCCAGCAGCTCGTTCGCACAGTCTGGGGCCAACGTCCTGACTTTC
CASSSFAQSGANVLTF
>TRBJ1-2|TRBV4-1|NA|NA
TGCGCCAGCAGCCAAGATGATTATACAGCTGGCTACACCTTC
CASSQDDYTAGYTF
>TRBJ2-2|TRBV7-2|NA|once
TGTGCCAGCAGCCCTAGTACAGGGAACGGGGAGCTGTTTTTT
CASSPSTGNGELFF
>TRBJ2-2|TRBV27|NA|once
TGTGCCAGCAGAACAGGGTCGAACACCGGGGAGCTGTTTTTT
CASRTGSNTGELFF
>TRBJ2-5|TRBV6-1|TRBD2|NA
TGTGCCAGCAGTGAAGCCCTAGCGGGGGGTAGGGAGACCCAGTACTTC
CASSEALAGGRETQYF
>TRBJ2-3|TRBV14|NA|NA
TGTGCCAGCAGCCAGGGCGGGACTAGCACAGATACGCAGTATTTT
CASSQGGTSTDTQYF
>TRBJ2-7|TRBV27|NA|NA
TGTGCCAGCAGTTTTCTCCCCGTTGCGGCGACCTACGAGCAGTACTTC
CASSFLPVAATYEQYF
>TRBJ2-5|TRBV4-1|TRBD1|NA
TGCGCCAGCAGCCAATGGGACAGGGCCGGAGAGACCCAGTACTTC
CASSQWDRAGETQYF
>TRBJ2-7|TRBV6-5|NA|few
TGTGCCAGCAGTTACAGGGGGAACTACGAGCAGTACTTC
CASSYRGNYEQYF
>TRBJ2-6|TRBV11-3|NA|once
TGTGCCAGCAGCCCCCCGGGTTCTGGGGCCAACGTCCTGACTTTC
CASSPPGSGANVLTF
>TRBJ2-2|TRBV14|NA|NA
TGTGCCAGCAGCCCTTACGAGGGCACCGGGGAGCTGTTTTTT
CASSPYEGTGELFF
>TRBJ1-5|TRBV5-6|TRBD1|NA
TGTGCCAGCAGCCAAACGGACAGGGATAATCAGCCCCAGCATTTT
CASSQTDRDNQPQHF
>TRBJ1-1|TRBV5-1|NA|NA
TGCGCCAGCAGCTCCCCGGGGGATTGGACTGAAGCTTTCTTT
CASSSPGDWTEAFF
>TRBJ2-5|TRBV7-2|TRBD1|NA
TGTGCCAGCAGCCCCCAACCCGGACAGGCGCAAGAGACCCAGTACTTC
CASSPQPGQAQETQYF
>TRBJ2-2|TRBV5-1|NA|once
TGCGCCAGCAGCTCGTCCCTGGGGGGAACGGCCGGGGAGCTGTTTTTT
CASSSSLGGTAGELFF
>TRBJ2-7|TRBV6-1|TRBD1|once
TGTGCCAGCAGTATAGGGGACAGGGAGTCCTACGAGCAGTACTTC
CASSIGDRESYEQYF
>TRBJ2-2|TRBV11-1|TRBD2|few
TGTGCCAGCAGCTTTGGGACTAGCGGGATCTCCACCGGGGAGCTGTTTTTT
CASSFGTSGISTGELFF
>TRBJ2-4|TRBV5-5|NA|NA
TGTGCCAGCACCTCAACCTATTTTGAAAACATTCAGTACTTC
CASTSTYFENIQYF
>TRBJ2-1|TRBV7-9|NA|NA
TGTGCCAGCAGCCCCAGTCGAGGCCCGGATGAGCAGTTCTTC
CASSPSRGPDEQFF
>TRBJ1-4|TRBV6-5|TRBD1|NA
TGTGCCAGCAGTTACGGGACAGAACGAGGTGAAAAACTGTTTTTT
CASSYGTERGEKLFF
>TRBJ2-4|TRBV12-5|TRBD1|NA
TGTGCTAGTGGCCAGGACAGGCGTCTAGGCAAAAACATTCAGTACTTC
CASGQDRRLGKNIQYF
>TRBJ1-2|TRBV18|NA|NA
TGTGCCAGCTCACCAAGGAGGGAGGGAGCGAGCTACACCTTC
CASSPRREGASYTF
>TRBJ1-2|TRBV30|NA|NA
TGTGCCTTACTTGGGGCAGGAAACTATGGCTACACCTTC
CALLGAGNYGYTF
>TRBJ2-1|TRBV4-2|TRBD2|once
TGTGCCAGCAGCGCACGACTAGCGGGAGGGAGAGGGCAGTTCTTC
CASSARLAGGRGQFF
>TRBJ1-2|TRBV29-1|TRBD1|once
TGCAGCGTTAATAGGGAGAAGACAGGGGGGATCTATGGCTACACCTTC
CSVNREKTGGIYGYTF
>TRBJ2-2|TRBV5-1|TRBD2|NA
TGCGCCAGCAGCCTAGGACTAGCGGGGGCGATGACCGGGGAGCTGTTTTTT
CASSLGLAGAMTGELFF
>TRBJ1-1|TRBV10-1|NA|few
TGCGCCAGCAGTGAGTCTTGCCCGTCAGGGGTCCACACTGAAGCTTTCTTT
CASSESCPSGVHTEAFF
>TRBJ2-5|TRBV9|TRBD2|NA
TGTGCCAGCAGCGCAGTAGGGACTATCCAAGAGACCCAGTACTTC
CASSAVGTIQETQYF
>TRBJ1-2|TRBV27|TRBD1|NA
TGTGCCAGCAGTTTCAGGACAGGGAACTATGGCTACACCTTC
CASSFRTGNYGYTF
>TRBJ1-1|TRBV5-1|TRBD1|NA
TGCGCCAGCAGCTTGTTGCCACCGGGACAGGGGGCGAGCACTGAAGCTTTCTTT
CASSLLPPGQGASTEAFF